Listed here are 3 T cell receptor beta chains from one sample, sequenced in a study of Ad26.COV2.S vaccination and SARS-CoV-2 variants. Treatment indicated: about 20 received Ad26.COV2.S at low or high dose, single or two shots; about 5 received placebo; per-sample allocation not given. Collection of samples fell on day 63 after the first vaccine or placebo injection. Assay: immunoSEQ multiplex PCR; the TCRdb copy retains only in-frame clones and omits some. The repertoire has about 680,000 clones, around 89% of them found once; the top ten carry approximately 1.5%. Sequencing used peripheral blood, obtained in a trial of Ad26.COV2.S vaccine versus placebo. Source of these receptors: a person aged 18-60 years who received the Ad26.COV2.S COVID-19 vaccine or a placebo.

The chain links TRBV4-2 to TRBJ2-7; D is uncertain. Trimming took off 2 bases at V and 6 bases at J, with 11 bases between the two ends. This CDR3 region has 13 residues. Germline lookup yields CDR1 LGHNA and CDR2 YNFKEQ. The CDR3, as DNA: TGTGCCAGCAGCCAACCACGGGTCTCCGAGCAGTACTTC. Amino acid sequence: CASSQPRVSEQYF.

The chain recombines TRBV7-2 with TRBJ2-1, with 16 bases that match TRBD2. The trim removed 5 bases at V and 8 bases at J, leaving 12 bases unmatched. The CDR3 loop spans 18 amino acids. Germline V gene data show CDR1 as SGHTA and CDR2 as FQGNSA. The CDR3 nucleotides are TGTGCCAGCAGCCCGGTGCGTAAGGGACTAGCGGGGGGGCATGAGCAGTTCTTC. Its translation is CASSPVRKGLAGGHEQFF.

V is TRBV30 and J is TRBJ2-3, with D uncertain. V shed 0 bases and J shed 2 bases, with 9 bases lying between them. The CDR3 has 14 residues. The V gene's germline CDR1 is GTSNPN and CDR2 SVGIG (reference sequence). The CDR3 protein is CAWSVGATTDTQYF. The CDR3 region has the DNA TGTGCCTGGAGTGTAGGCGCCACCACAGATACGCAGTATTTT.